These T cell receptor beta chains were read from a single sample in a study of OX40 agonist ivuxolimab in advanced cancers. Measured with immunoSEQ multiplex PCR; TCRdb has only the in-frame clones, and not every one. The sample lists roughly 73,000 clones; around nine tenths were seen once. The sample here was CD4+ or CD8+ T cells sorted from blood, taken in a trial of the OX40 agonist ivuxolimab. The receptors come from an adult with an advanced solid tumor such as melanoma, head and neck, liver or kidney cancer. CDR3s include the opening cysteine and the closing phenylalanine or tryptophan. The order of the fields is V gene, CDR3 length, clone size, J gene, D gene, CDR3 protein, CDR3 DNA. D genes are given only for firm matches. Clone size is given for some rows only: seen once, a few or many times, or a class if the clone is expanded.

TRBV7-3,14,once,TRBJ2-1,-,CASSSTSDATGQFF,TGTGCCAGCAGCTCAACTTCGGACGCCACCGGGCAGTTCTTC
TRBV28,12,-,TRBJ2-7,-,CASSLQGREQYF,TGTGCCAGCAGTTTACAGGGGAGAGAGCAGTACTTC
TRBV5-1,16,-,TRBJ1-2,TRBD1,CASSTRTGYRNYGYTF,TGCGCCAGCAGCACCCGGACAGGGTATCGTAACTATGGCTACACCTTC
TRBV4-1,16,-,TRBJ2-7,-,CASSLLHLVSSYEQYF,TGCGCCAGCAGCCTCCTCCACTTAGTGAGCTCCTACGAGCAGTACTTC
TRBV5-4,15,-,TRBJ1-1,-,CASSLSAGPNTEAFF,TGTGCCAGCAGCTTGTCGGCAGGACCGAACACTGAAGCTTTCTTT
TRBV6-1,12,-,TRBJ1-2,-,CASALYIYGYTF,TGTGCCAGCGCTTTGTACATCTATGGCTACACCTTC
TRBV11-2,16,-,TRBJ2-7,TRBD1,CASRPLWGRGPSEQYF,TGTGCCAGCAGGCCCCTTTGGGGCAGGGGGCCGTCCGAGCAGTACTTC
TRBV19,14,-,TRBJ1-6,-,CASSITGNGSPLHF,TGTGCCAGTAGTATTACTGGGAACGGGTCACCCCTCCACTTT
TRBV9,13,-,TRBJ2-5,TRBD1,CASSVGQEETQYF,TGTGCCAGCAGCGTGGGACAGGAAGAGACCCAGTACTTC
TRBV27,15,-,TRBJ1-5,TRBD1,CASRPWTGSNQPQHF,TGTGCCAGCAGGCCCTGGACAGGTAGCAATCAGCCCCAGCATTTT
TRBV7-9,14,-,TRBJ2-5,TRBD2,CASSFAGGQETQYF,TGTGCCAGCAGCTTTGCGGGGGGCCAAGAGACCCAGTACTTC
TRBV6-5,12,once,TRBJ2-7,-,CASSYSAAEQYF,TGTGCCAGCAGTTACTCGGCTGCCGAGCAGTACTTC
TRBV5-1,15,-,TRBJ1-6,-,CASSLEWGNDSPLHF,TGCGCCAGCAGCTTGGAGTGGGGTAACGATTCACCCCTCCACTTT
TRBV2,15,-,TRBJ2-1,TRBD2,CASRTSGGSYNEQFF,TGTGCCAGCAGGACTAGCGGGGGATCTTACAATGAGCAGTTCTTC
TRBV28,16,-,TRBJ1-1,TRBD1,CASSSLKQGGNTEAFF,TGTGCCAGCAGTTCCCTGAAACAGGGGGGAAACACTGAAGCTTTCTTT
TRBV7-9,14,-,TRBJ2-5,-,CASSLAGGQETQYF,TGTGCCAGCAGCTTAGCCGGGGGTCAAGAGACCCAGTACTTC
TRBV7-9,19,-,TRBJ2-5,TRBD2,CASSLASSGGDPRVGTQYF,TGTGCCAGCAGCTTAGCGTCTAGCGGGGGAGACCCTCGGGTCGGGACCCAGTACTTC
TRBV7-9,15,-,TRBJ2-1,TRBD2,CASSLESGTNNEQFF,TGTGCCAGCAGCTTAGAAAGCGGGACCAACAATGAGCAGTTCTTC
TRBV15,15,-,TRBJ2-3,TRBD2,CATPYTSGRGDTQYF,TGTGCCACACCGTACACTAGCGGGAGGGGAGATACGCAGTATTTT
TRBV20-1,11,once,TRBJ2-1,-,CSARDGDEQFF,TGCAGTGCTAGAGATGGAGATGAGCAGTTCTTC
TRBV7-3,16,-,TRBJ2-2,TRBD2,CASSLNGGGNTGELFF,TGTGCCAGCAGCTTAAACGGCGGGGGTAACACCGGGGAGCTGTTTTTT
TRBV6-4,13,-,TRBJ2-3,-,CASGAGHTDTQYF,TGTGCCAGCGGAGCAGGACACACAGATACGCAGTATTTT
TRBV6-1,15,-,TRBJ2-3,-,CASRAQITSQDTQYF,TGTGCCAGCAGAGCCCAAATTACGTCCCAAGATACGCAGTATTTT
TRBV7-9,11,-,TRBJ2-1,-,CASSTSNEQFF,TGTGCCAGCAGCACGAGCAATGAGCAGTTCTTC
TRBV7-2,15,-,TRBJ1-3,-,CASSLASGPGNTIYF,TGTGCCAGCAGCTTAGCGTCGGGGCCTGGAAACACCATATATTTT
TRBV7-8,17,-,TRBJ2-3,TRBD2,CASSRFGVSGGTDTQYF,TGTGCCAGCAGCCGCTTCGGGGTGAGCGGGGGGACAGATACGCAGTATTTT
TRBV6-1,14,few,TRBJ1-1,-,CASRNVGIITEAFF,TGTGCCAGCAGGAATGTCGGCATTATCACTGAAGCTTTCTTT
TRBV7-8,16,once,TRBJ2-1,-,CASSPFRPAPGDEQFF,TGTGCCAGCAGCCCTTTCCGTCCGGCCCCGGGCGATGAGCAGTTCTTC
TRBV4-1,15,-,TRBJ1-2,-,CASSPIGQLNYGYTF,TGCGCCAGCAGCCCGATAGGGCAGTTAAACTATGGCTACACCTTC
TRBV6-6,13,-,TRBJ1-1,-,CASSSRINTEAFF,TGTGCCAGCAGTTCCCGGATTAACACTGAAGCTTTCTTT
TRBV6-9,14,-,TRBJ1-2,TRBD1,CASHRRQGNYGYTF,TGTGCCAGCCACCGCAGACAGGGTAACTATGGCTACACCTTC
TRBV7-2,15,-,TRBJ2-3,-,CASSLAGPVTDTQYF,TGTGCCAGCAGCTTAGCTGGGCCTGTAACAGATACGCAGTATTTT
TRBV10-2,13,once,TRBJ1-2,-,CATIQGTHYGYTF,TGCGCCACCATCCAAGGGACCCACTATGGCTACACCTTC
TRBV4-2,15,-,TRBJ2-3,-,CASSQESGQADTQYF,TGTGCCAGCAGCCAAGAGTCTGGGCAGGCAGATACGCAGTATTTT
TRBV7-9,14,once,TRBJ2-7,-,CASSLAGSGYEQYF,TGTGCCAGCAGCTTAGCGGGCAGTGGCTACGAGCAGTACTTC
TRBV11-3,14,-,TRBJ2-7,TRBD1,CASSHRDRGNEQYF,TGTGCCAGCAGCCACCGGGACAGGGGCAACGAGCAGTACTTC
TRBV9,16,-,TRBJ2-7,-,CASSAPRGTEVNEQYF,TGTGCCAGCAGCGCCCCCCGGGGGACAGAAGTCAACGAGCAGTACTTC
TRBV10-1,14,-,TRBJ2-1,TRBD1,CASSGDRGQSEQFF,TGCGCCAGCAGTGGTGACAGGGGGCAGAGTGAGCAGTTCTTC
TRBV7-8,17,once,TRBJ2-7,TRBD2,CASSQRTSGGASYEQYF,TGTGCCAGCAGCCAAAGGACTAGCGGGGGGGCGTCCTACGAGCAGTACTTC
TRBV11-3,20,-,TRBJ2-3,TRBD2,CASSLPLRTSGKRGTDTQYF,TGTGCCAGCAGCTTACCCCTCCGGACTAGCGGGAAAAGGGGGACAGATACGCAGTATTTT
TRBV6-6,14,once,TRBJ2-5,TRBD2,CASSLAGGVETQYF,TGTGCCAGCAGTCTAGCGGGGGGGGTAGAGACCCAGTACTTC
TRBV27,15,-,TRBJ2-3,TRBD2,CASRAGEVSTDTQYF,TGTGCCAGCCGGGCGGGGGAGGTGAGCACAGATACGCAGTATTTT
TRBV19,14,-,TRBJ1-2,-,CASSIDQRSGGYTF,TGTGCCAGTAGTATAGATCAACGGAGTGGTGGCTACACCTTC
TRBV6-6,14,-,TRBJ2-4,TRBD2,CASSYGGRRNIQYF,TGTGCCAGCAGTTACGGCGGGAGGAGGAACATTCAGTACTTC
TRBV6-1,11,once,TRBJ2-1,-,CASSEAGEQFF,TGTGCCAGCAGTGAGGCGGGTGAGCAGTTCTTC
TRBV27,20,-,TRBJ1-6,TRBD1,CASSLWTGGGASSYNSPLHF,TGTGCCAGCAGTTTATGGACAGGGGGCGGTGCGAGCTCCTATAATTCACCCCTCCACTTT
TRBV5-4,14,-,TRBJ1-2,-,CASSRTDHLYGYTF,TGTGCCAGCAGCCGAACAGACCATCTTTATGGCTACACCTTC
TRBV9,16,-,TRBJ2-6,-,CASSVGIGAGANVLTF,TGTGCCAGCAGCGTAGGGATAGGGGCTGGGGCCAACGTCCTGACTTTC
TRBV7-9,15,-,TRBJ2-4,TRBD1,CASSSATGTKNIQYF,TGTGCCAGCAGCTCGGCGACAGGGACGAAAAACATTCAGTACTTC